This T cell receptor (beta chain) was sequenced during a study of HIV-infected children after antiretroviral therapy interruption. In the study overall: Weeks 0, 48 and 150 were sampled under continuous treatment.

Germline lookup yields CDR1 SGHTA and CDR2 FQGNSA. This CDR3 is built from 17 residues. J gave up 1 base and V 3 bases, and 7 bases lay outside the gene matches. The treatment denotes: PENTA 11 planned treatment interruption arm or continuous ART arm. At least 24 weeks of at least three-drug ART, in children 2 to 15 years. A 3' RACE protocol on RNA, with unique molecular identifiers, produced the TCR library. Each CDR3 protein gets one entry after TCRdb re-called the 3' RACE reads with MiXCR. The data show over 35,000 distinct CDR3 sequences, with more than 6.5% seen just once and more than 0.85% held by the top ten.

The origin of this receptor is a pool of human donors with HIV. V gene TRBV7-2 combines with J gene TRBJ2-4, with 9 positions matching TRBD1. The sample in question was CD45RA+ CD4+ T cells from PBMCs, pooled from several time points, obtained from a donor given antiretroviral therapy, either interrupted or continuous. The subset: naive CD4+ CD45RA+ CD45RO- T cells. CDR3 region: CASSLTGTGIAKNIQYF. The CDR3 region has the DNA TGTGCCAGCAGCTTGACGGGGACAGGGATTGCCAAAAACATTCAGTACTTC.